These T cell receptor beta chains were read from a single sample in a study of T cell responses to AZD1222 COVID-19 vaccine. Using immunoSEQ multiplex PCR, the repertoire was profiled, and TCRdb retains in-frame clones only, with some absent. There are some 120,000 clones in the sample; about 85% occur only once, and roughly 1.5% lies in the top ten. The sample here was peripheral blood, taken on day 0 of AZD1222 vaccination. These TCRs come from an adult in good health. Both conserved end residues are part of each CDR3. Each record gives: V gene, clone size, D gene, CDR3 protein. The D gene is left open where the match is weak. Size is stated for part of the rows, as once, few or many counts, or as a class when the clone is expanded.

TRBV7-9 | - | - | CASSLVAWRDSTYEQYF
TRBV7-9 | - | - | CASSWGLRTVSYNSPLHF
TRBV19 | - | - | CASSTMGHQNTGELFF
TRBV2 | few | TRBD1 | CASIEIQGAEKLFF
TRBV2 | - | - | CASSVEASSYEQYF
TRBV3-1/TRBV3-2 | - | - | CASSQDVKSEAFF
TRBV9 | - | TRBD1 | CASSKSGTGRDTQYF
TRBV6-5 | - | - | CASRMGDEQYF
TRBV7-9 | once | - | CASTLGPGRGAFF
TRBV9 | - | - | CASSVGGETQYF
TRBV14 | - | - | CASSQDGAGQFSPLHF
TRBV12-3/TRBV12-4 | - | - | CASSLTDTIYF
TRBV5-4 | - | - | CASSPGGNQPQHF